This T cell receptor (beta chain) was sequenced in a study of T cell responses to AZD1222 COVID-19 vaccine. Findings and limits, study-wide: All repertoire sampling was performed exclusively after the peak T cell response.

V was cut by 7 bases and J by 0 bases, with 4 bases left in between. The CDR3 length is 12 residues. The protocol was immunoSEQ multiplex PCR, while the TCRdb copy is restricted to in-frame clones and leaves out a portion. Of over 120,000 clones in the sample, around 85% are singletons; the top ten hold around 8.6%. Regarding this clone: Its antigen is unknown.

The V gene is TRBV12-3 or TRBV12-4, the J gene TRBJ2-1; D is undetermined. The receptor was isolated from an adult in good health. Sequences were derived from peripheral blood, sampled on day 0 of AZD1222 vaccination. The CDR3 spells CASISSYNEQFF. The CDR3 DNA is TGTGCCAGCATAAGCTCCTACAATGAGCAGTTCTTC.